What follows are 30 T cell receptor beta chains derived from one specimen sequenced in a study of OX40 agonist ivuxolimab in advanced cancers. The table came from immunoSEQ multiplex PCR; TCRdb's copy has only in-frame clones and leaves some out. Of tens of thousands of clones detected, roughly nine tenths appear once; the ten largest clones hold about 10%. The sample was CD4+ or CD8+ T cells sorted from blood, taken in a trial of the OX40 agonist ivuxolimab. These receptors all come from an adult with an advanced solid tumor such as melanoma, head and neck, liver or kidney cancer.

The chain links TRBV5-4 to TRBJ2-7; 8 positions agree with TRBD1. Trimming at V came to 2 bases and at J to 9 bases, leaving 10 bases not matched to a gene. The CDR3 length is 14 residues. Germline loops: CDR1 SGHNT, CDR2 YYREEE (reference sequence). CDR3 region: CASSFFGQGPVQYF. CDR3 bases: TGTGCCAGCAGCTTTTTCGGACAGGGTCCTGTGCAGTACTTC.

The chain is built from TRBV2 and TRBJ2-2, with D uncertain. The V end was cut by 7 bases, the J end by 5 bases, with 17 bases between. This CDR3 is built from 15 residues. The germline gives CDR1 SNHLY, CDR2 FYNNEI. The DNA of the CDR3 is TGTGCCAGCACCGACGGTCTCCATGGGACCGGGGAGCTGTTTTTT. This gives the protein CASTDGLHGTGELFF.

The J gene is TRBJ1-4, the V gene TRBV28; no clear D gene. The CDR3 sequence is 16 residues long. Germline values: CDR1 MDHEN, CDR2 SYDVKM. The germline V and J ends were trimmed by 2 bases and 4 bases, with 14 bases remaining between them. The CDR3 sequence: CASSLRTGPFNEKLFF. The CDR3, as DNA: TGTGCCAGCAGTTTACGCACCGGGCCTTTTAATGAAAAACTGTTTTTT.

V is TRBV7-2 and J is TRBJ1-5; the D gene is possibly TRBD1 (5 bases). The V gene's germline CDR1 is SGHTA and CDR2 FQGNSA. V was shortened by 5 bases and J by 6 bases, with 8 bases between the two germline ends. The CDR3 sequence is 12 residues long. CDR3 bases: TGTGCCAGCAGCCTTCAGGGTCAGCCCCAGCATTTT. It is translated as CASSLQGQPQHF.

This sequence joins TRBV4-2 and TRBJ2-1, with a weak D call TRBD2 (6 bases). With 4 bases removed from V and 0 bases from J, the gap between germline ends came to 13 bases. CDR1 and CDR2 from the germline V gene are LGHNA and YNFKEQ. The length of the CDR3 is 16 residues. Here the CDR3 DNA reads TGTGCCAGCAGCCGGGCTAGCGTGAGCTCCTACAATGAGCAGTTCTTC. Translating gives CASSRASVSSYNEQFF.

CDR3 protein: CASSPPRARMNTEAFF. In DNA, the CDR3 is TGTGCCAGCAGCCCCCCGAGGGCCCGAATGAACACTGAAGCTTTCTTT. The V gene is TRBV7-9, the J gene TRBJ1-1, with no clear D. V was clipped by 5 bases and J by 0 bases, with 16 bases between them. CDR3 size: 16 residues. Germline values: CDR1 SEHNR, CDR2 FQNEAQ (reference sequence).

This chain uses TRBV5-1 with TRBJ2-7; 8 nucleotides align to TRBD1. V shed 5 bases, J shed 3 bases, and the junction held 1 base outside the gene matches. The CDR3 has 12 residues. In germline, CDR1 is SGHRS, CDR2 YFSETQ. CDR3 sequence reads: CASSTGGYEQYF. CDR3 coding DNA: TGCGCCAGCAGTACAGGGGGCTACGAGCAGTACTTC.

The chain combines TRBV27 with TRBJ2-4, with a possible D match to TRBD1 (6 bases). The CDR3 has 15 residues. Trimming stripped 8 bases from V and 1 base from J, with 15 bases between. The germline V gene encodes CDR1 MNHEY and CDR2 SMNVEV (reference sequence). CDR3 amino acids: CASREQGFAKNIQYF. CDR3 bases: TGTGCCAGCCGAGAACAGGGTTTTGCCAAAAACATTCAGTACTTC.

This clone was detected only once. The chain uses TRBV10-1 and TRBJ2-1; D remains ambiguous. CDR1 is WNHNN, CDR2 SYGVQD, per germline (reference sequence). V lost 3 bases to trimming and J lost 7 bases, with 10 bases between them. The CDR3 contains 13 residues. CDR3 residues: CASSEVLENEQFF. CDR3 nucleotides: TGCGCCAGCAGTGAAGTTTTGGAGAATGAGCAGTTCTTC.

This chain connects TRBV18 to TRBJ2-5; maybe TRBD1 (6 bases). V was trimmed by 3 bases and J by 2 bases, leaving 10 bases between them. From germline, CDR1 is KGHSH and CDR2 LQKENI. The CDR3 covers 14 residues. CDR3 nucleotide sequence: TGTGCCAGCTCACCGTCAGGGGCGCAAGAGACCCAGTACTTC. Protein sequence: CASSPSGAQETQYF.

This rearrangement joins TRBV6-6 to TRBJ1-2, with D possibly matching TRBD1 (6 bases). V dropped 2 bases and J dropped 8 bases, with 15 bases sitting between them. The CDR3 loop spans 14 amino acids. In germline, CDR1 is MNHNY, CDR2 SVGAGI (reference sequence). As DNA, the CDR3 is TGTGCCAGCAGTTACCTTCTGAGGGGGAACGGCTACACCTTC. It codes for CASSYLLRGNGYTF.

This clone was counted once. The rearrangement links TRBV21-1 to TRBJ2-7; TRBD2, the table's D call, was not compared with the DNA. TRBV21-1 is marked as a pseudogene. The CDR3 totals 16 residues. The chain's CDR3 is CASSEGAGALSYEQYF. The CDR3 nucleotides are TGTGCCAGCAGTGAAGGGGCGGGGGCCCTATCCTACGAGCAGTACTTC.

The rearrangement links TRBV10-3 to TRBJ2-5; 16 nucleotides match TRBD2. The J segment lost 5 bases and the V segment lost 6 bases, leaving 12 bases of the junction unmatched. The CDR3 has 18 amino acids. Germline V gene lookup returns CDR1 ENHRY and CDR2 SYGVKD. CDR3 in amino acids: CAISKGTSGRASLETQYF. The CDR3 DNA follows: TGTGCCATCAGCAAAGGGACTAGCGGGAGGGCCTCTCTGGAGACCCAGTACTTC.

The genes are TRBV18 and TRBJ1-1; D is uncertain. The CDR3 consists of 12 residues. V was cut by 3 bases and J by 5 bases, with 7 bases left in between. Germline V lookup: CDR1 KGHSH, CDR2 LQKENI. CDR3 DNA sequence: TGTGCCAGCTCACCCCGGGTGACTGAAGCTTTCTTT. Amino acid sequence: CASSPRVTEAFF.

V is TRBV7-9 and J is TRBJ2-2, with D maybe TRBD2 (6 bases). The germline V gene has CDR1 SEHNR and CDR2 FQNEAQ (reference sequence). Trimming took 4 bases from V and 4 from J, leaving 16 bases between them. This CDR3 is built from 16 residues. CDR3 sequence reads: CASSYLAALGTGELFF. The DNA for the CDR3 is TGTGCCAGCAGCTATTTAGCGGCCCTGGGCACCGGGGAGCTGTTTTTT.

V and J are TRBV9 and TRBJ2-7; 11 bases are shared with TRBD1. Trimming took 5 bases from V and 3 from J; bases not matched to a gene: 7. From germline, CDR1 is SGDLS and CDR2 YYNGEE. The CDR3 contains 15 residues. CDR3 nucleotides: TGTGCCAGCAGTTTCTCTGGGACAGGGGGCTACGAGCAGTACTTC. Protein: CASSFSGTGGYEQYF.

The chain uses TRBV6-6 and TRBJ1-1, with D possibly TRBD1 on 6 matching bases. The V end was cut by 0 bases, the J end by 0 bases, with 8 bases between. CDR3 length equals 15 residues. From germline, CDR1 is MNHNY and CDR2 SVGAGI (reference sequence). CDR3 sequence (DNA): TGTGCCAGCAGTTACTCCGGGACACTGAACACTGAAGCTTTCTTT. This sequence encodes CASSYSGTLNTEAFF.

The J gene is TRBJ1-1, the V gene TRBV5-1; no clear D gene. Germline lookup yields CDR1 SGHRS and CDR2 YFSETQ. This CDR3 has 16 residues. V was pared by 0 bases and J by 0 bases, with 12 bases between. Here the CDR3 DNA reads TGCGCCAGCAGCTTGGTTTGGTCTGGAATGAACACTGAAGCTTTCTTT. Translating gives CASSLVWSGMNTEAFF.

The rearrangement joins TRBV6-1 to TRBJ2-7; TRBD1 or TRBD2 may be the D gene (6 bases each). Trimming cost V 7 bases and J 2 bases, with 15 bases left between them. CDR3 length equals 14 residues. Germline V gives CDR1 MNHNS, CDR2 SASEGT. CDR3 sequence: CASTGGLAAYEQYF. The CDR3 nucleotides read TGTGCCAGCACCGGGGGCCTAGCCGCCTACGAGCAGTACTTC.

This chain joins TRBV5-1 and TRBJ1-1, with TRBD1 matching 8 bases. The germline V gene encodes CDR1 SGHRS and CDR2 YFSETQ. This CDR3 region has 15 residues. The trim removed 4 bases at V and 4 bases at J, leaving 9 bases unmatched. CDR3: CASSVSGTGGTEAFF. CDR3 nucleotides: TGCGCCAGCAGCGTATCCGGGACAGGAGGCACTGAAGCTTTCTTT.

V is TRBV7-9 and J is TRBJ2-1; the D gene is possibly TRBD1 (8 bases). The germline gives CDR1 SEHNR, CDR2 FQNEAQ (reference sequence). Deletions cut 6 bases from V and 8 bases from J, with 14 bases between. There are 13 residues in the CDR3. The CDR3 DNA sequence: TGTGCCAGCAGTTTTACAGGGGGGGATGAGCAGTTCTTC. Translating gives CASSFTGGDEQFF. The complete variable domain, with remaining parts taken from reference TRBV7-9 and TRBJ2-1, reads DTGVSQNPRHKITKRGQNVTFRCDPISEHNRLYWYRQTLGQGPEFLTYFQNEAQLEKSRLLSDRFSAERPKGSFSTLEIQRTEQGDSAMYLCASSFTGGDEQFFGPGTRLTVL.

V usage is TRBV12-5 and J usage is TRBJ2-3, with D uncertain. CDR3 length: 13 residues. Germline V lookup: CDR1 LGHNT, CDR2 FRNRAP. Trimming removed 2 bases from V and 0 bases from J, with 3 bases in between. The CDR3 region is CASGLISTDTQYF. The DNA for the CDR3 is TGTGCTAGTGGTTTGATCAGCACAGATACGCAGTATTTT.

This clone was observed a single time. V gene TRBV9 combines with J gene TRBJ2-3, with D possibly TRBD2 on 6 matching bases. This CDR3 has 16 amino acids. Between the trimmed V and J ends, which lost 0 bases and 2 bases, there was a span of 13 bases. In germline, CDR1 is SGDLS, CDR2 YYNGEE. The CDR3 DNA reads as TGTGCCAGCAGCGTAGGCGGCGGGGATCACACAGATACGCAGTATTTT. Residues: CASSVGGGDHTDTQYF.

This chain connects TRBV2 to TRBJ2-1; D ambiguous. This CDR3 has 15 residues. Germline assignment: CDR1 SNHLY and CDR2 FYNNEI. Trimming removed 2 bases at V and 0 bases at J, with 8 bases between. The CDR3, as DNA: TGTGCCAGCAGTGAACGGCCGTACTCCTACAATGAGCAGTTCTTC. It is translated as CASSERPYSYNEQFF.

CDR3 sequence reads: CASSLGRGRPGELFF. The CDR3 coding sequence is TGTGCCAGCAGTTTGGGCAGGGGGCGGCCCGGGGAGCTGTTTTTT. The rearrangement links TRBV28 to TRBJ2-2, with 8 nucleotides matching TRBD1. Trimming removed 3 bases from V and 6 bases from J; junction bases left unmatched: 6. CDR1 and CDR2 (germline): MDHEN, SYDVKM. This CDR3 has 15 residues.

V and J are TRBV2 and TRBJ2-3, with TRBD1 matching 9 bases. This CDR3 is built from 13 residues. Germline CDR1 and CDR2: SNHLY and FYNNEI. The V segment lost 4 bases and the J segment 13 bases; nucleotides outside the gene matches: 9. The CDR3: CASSGIGQGREYF. The DNA of the CDR3 is TGTGCCAGCAGTGGGATTGGACAGGGGAGGGAGTATTTT.

The chain joins TRBV29-1 to TRBJ2-1; D not certain. The CDR3 is 14 residues long. Looked up from germline, CDR1 is SQVTM and CDR2 is ANQGSEA. The V end was cut by 1 base, the J end by 5 bases, with 12 bases between. CDR3 coding DNA: TGCAGCGTTGAAGCCCTTTCGATTGACAATGAGCAGTTCTTC. The encoded protein is CSVEALSIDNEQFF.

The rearrangement joins TRBV19 to TRBJ1-6, with D unresolved. The CDR3 is 15 amino acids. The germline V gene has CDR1 LNHDA and CDR2 SQIVND (reference sequence). Between the trimmed V and J ends, which lost 6 bases and 0 bases, there was a span of 9 bases. CDR3 nucleotides: TGTGCCAGTAGAAGGAGGAACTCCTATAATTCACCCCTCCACTTT. It is translated as CASRRRNSYNSPLHF. The complete variable domain, with remaining parts taken from reference TRBV19 and TRBJ1-6, reads DGGITQSPKYLFRKEGQNVTLSCEQNLNHDAMYWYRQDPGQGLRLIYYSQIVNDFQKGDIAEGYSVSREKKESFPLTVTSAQKNPTAFYLCASRRRNSYNSPLHFGNGTRLTVT.

V is TRBV4-2 and J is TRBJ2-1, with D unclear. CDR3 length equals 16 residues. The V end lost 2 bases, the J end lost 0 bases, and 11 bases lay between the germline ends. Germline V gives CDR1 LGHNA, CDR2 YNFKEQ. This chain's CDR3 is CASSQTAASSYNEQFF. CDR3 sequence (DNA): TGTGCCAGCAGCCAAACGGCGGCATCCTCCTACAATGAGCAGTTCTTC.

In its sample, this clone was seen once. J is TRBJ2-7 and V is TRBV5-4; TRBD2 is a possible D gene (7 bases). The CDR3 totals 15 residues. CDR1 and CDR2 from the germline V gene are SGHNT and YYREEE (reference sequence). Trimming removed 4 bases at V and 4 bases at J, with 18 bases between. CDR3 coding DNA: TGTGCCAGCAGCGCGCGTGGGCGGGGGCCTTACGAGCAGTACTTC. Protein: CASSARGRGPYEQYF.